This T cell receptor beta chain was captured in a study of blood T cell repertoires in COVID-19 (dated by TCRdb to about 2020). Regarding the complete study: The collaborator samples originated in the United States, Italy and Spain and spanned the acute and convalescent phases of COVID-19. The samples were drawn from two sources: the first 160 participants of the ongoing ImmuneRACE study, and 1,000 to 1,500 subjects contributed by 6 global collaborators. A freely available public database, intended as a resource for researchers studying the immune response to SARS-CoV-2, is where the repertoires were released. A de-identified subject ID, COVID-19 status, age in years and sex were almost always included in the sample metadata. Subjects who had been exposed to COVID-19, were actively infected with it, or had recovered from it provided the deeply sampled blood TCRbeta repertoires that made up the dataset. Where HLA class I and class II types were available, the types were taken from metadata supplied by the sample provider, not from assay-based typing. The material from the prospective study consisted of cDNA or gDNA derived from T cells, B-cell-depleted T cells, or PBMCs.

Summary of the overall study and its limitations: The quantity of clinical and demographic metadata differed by source and by participant and was supplied without curation.

The collaborating institutions used their own protocols to collect whole blood in K2EDTA tubes. For TCRbeta analysis, collaborators shipped samples as frozen whole blood, isolated PBMCs, or DNA extracted from either of those sample types. This clone was detected only a few times. Its antigen is unknown. No base qualities exist here, and no much larger clone lies one base off it. TCRbeta CDR3 regions were amplified from genomic DNA using the immunoSEQ Assay, a bias-controlled multiplex PCR. Per the authors' processing: Within the assay, amplification of reference gene primers was used to estimate how many nucleated cells each sample contained. Sequence reads were collapsed and filtered to measure the absolute abundance of every unique TCRbeta CDR3 rearrangement. For each sample, productive Simpson clonality was calculated as the square root of Simpson's diversity index across productive rearrangements. The source is immuneACCESS, and TCRdb retained only in-frame sequences with V and J called. Part of the clones is not carried over; for the studies checked, unresolved V genes explain less than half of this, and the remainder is unexplained. V and J calls and clone size follow that table, whereas D and trimming were derived from the DNA. Counted in this sample were just under 60,000 clones; around 84% of them appeared once. The ten most abundant clones make up around 7.4% of the sample.

Spanning cysteine to phenylalanine, the CDR3 consists of 15 amino acids. CDR3 DNA is the only sequence kept; it has 45 bases, read in frame from the first base. For CDR1 and CDR2, the germline V gene lists SGDLS and YYNGEE. Cut back by 0 bases and 3 bases, the V and J ends lie 10 bases apart. Sequencing was performed on peripheral blood. This sequence originates from a human donor with active COVID-19. The donor label of this sample is uncertain. This sequence uses TRBV9 and TRBJ2-1, with TRBD2 perhaps the D gene, on 6 matching bases. The CDR3 sequence is CASSVAGDYYNEQFF. Read as DNA, the sequence is TGTGCCAGCAGCGTAGCGGGAGATTACTACAATGAGCAGTTCTTC.